This entry lists 5 T cell receptor beta chains sequenced from one sample in a study of blood T cell repertoires in COVID-19. Generated by immunoSEQ multiplex PCR, the TCRdb table keeps only in-frame clones and is missing some. The data show about 180,000 clones, 86% seen once. The material sequenced was peripheral blood. The receptors shown here come from a woman in her 30s with active or convalescent COVID-19.

The chain combines TRBV9 with TRBJ2-5, with D perhaps TRBD1 (5 bases). From germline, CDR1 is SGDLS and CDR2 YYNGEE. The V end lost 0 bases, the J end lost 5 bases, and 17 bases lay between the germline ends. The CDR3 covers 16 residues. This CDR3 reads CASSVATSFGAETQYF. DNA for the CDR3: TGTGCCAGCAGCGTAGCTACGAGTTTTGGGGCCGAGACCCAGTACTTC. Complete variable domain (other parts from reference TRBV9 and TRBJ2-5): DSGVTQTPKHLITATGQRVTLRCSPRSGDLSVYWYQQSLDQGLQFLIQYYNGEERAKGNILERFSAQQFPDLHSELNLSSLELGDSALYFCASSVATSFGAETQYFGPGTRLLVL.

The chain combines TRBV18 with TRBJ2-1; 7 bases agree with TRBD1. J was trimmed by 13 bases and V by 6 bases; bases with no gene match: 9. Germline V lookup: CDR1 KGHSH, CDR2 LQKENI. The CDR3 extends over 12 amino acids. The CDR3: CASSTLGDSQFF. DNA for the CDR3: TGTGCCAGCTCCACCCTCGGGGACAGTCAGTTCTTC.

V gene TRBV6-5 combines with J gene TRBJ1-5; 7 bases agree with TRBD1. From germline, CDR1 is MNHEY and CDR2 SVGAGI. The CDR3 is 14 residues long. V was clipped by 6 bases and J by 4 bases; unmatched bases: 6. DNA of the CDR3: TGTGCCAGCAGCCCCGAGACAGGGAATCAGCCCCAGCATTTT. Its translation: CASSPETGNQPQHF.

Only a few counts were recorded for this clone. The V call is TRBV3-1 (or the pseudogene TRBV3-2), the J call TRBJ1-6; TRBD1 aligns across 9 bases. After removal of 5 bases from V and 3 bases from J, the junction contained 5 bases not matched to a gene. Per the germline V gene, CDR1 is LGHDT and CDR2 is YNNKEL (reference sequence). The CDR3 is 16 amino acids. The CDR3 sequence: CASSTRDRVYNSPLHF. The CDR3 DNA reads TGTGCCAGCAGCACACGGGACAGGGTCTATAATTCACCCCTCCACTTT.

This sequence joins TRBV19 and TRBJ1-1; 7 bases fit TRBD1. The CDR3 loop spans 17 amino acids. Germline CDR1 and CDR2: LNHDA and SQIVND (reference sequence). Unmatched junction bases numbered 8, after V lost 1 base and J lost 0 bases. The chain's CDR3 is CASSIGTGRAMNTEAFF. The CDR3 DNA is TGTGCCAGTAGTATAGGGACAGGACGAGCAATGAACACTGAAGCTTTCTTT.